The present T cell receptor (beta chain) was sequenced within a study of blood T cell repertoires in COVID-19. The CDR3 contains 17 residues. CDR1 and CDR2 (germline): SGHAT, FQNNGV. Trimming shortened V by 3 bases and J by 0 bases, and 15 bases separated the two germline ends. Assay used: immunoSEQ multiplex PCR; TCRdb lists only in-frame clones, some missing. The table has approximately 400,000 clones, roughly four fifths seen once; the top ten hold approximately 5%. Study members were between roughly 18 and 100 years old and lived in 20 to 30 US regions. Two negative PCRs, clearance, or symptom resolution were required of recovered Cohort 3 donors.

The sample taken for sequencing was PBMCs or T cells enriched from blood (not recorded which). The chain uses TRBV11-2 and TRBJ1-3; possibly TRBD1 for D (5 bases). This TCR was sampled from a woman aged 45-60 years who had recovered from COVID-19. The CDR3 region is CASSFHVTAFSGNTIYF. DNA for the CDR3: TGTGCCAGCAGCTTCCACGTGACAGCCTTCTCTGGAAACACCATATATTTT. Together with reference TRBV11-2 and TRBJ1-3, the CDR3 gives the full variable domain: EAGVAQSPRYKIIEKRQSVAFWCNPISGHATLYWYQQILGQGPKLLIQFQNNGVVDDSQLPKDRFSAERLKGVDSTLKIQPAKLEDSAVYLCASSFHVTAFSGNTIYFGEGSWLTVV.